This TCR beta chain was captured in a study of beta chain features in type 1 diabetes. Expressed TCRB transcripts were sequenced because the isolated RNA had all been reverse transcribed beforehand. Samples of naive, central memory and regulatory T cells yielded a mean of about 3.5 million reads. Only in-frame clones appear in the TCRdb table, and some are missing; sequencing was by immunoSEQ multiplex PCR. The sample has roughly 230,000 clones; around 10% are singletons. Points from the study as a whole: For patients, the naive, central memory and Treg TCRB repertoires appeared more alike than for healthy donors. Reads derived from cDNA could over-represent cells showing high TCR expression.

Germline values: CDR1 SGHTA, CDR2 FQGNSA. V shed 8 bases, J shed 0 bases, and the junction held 3 bases outside the gene matches. The CDR3 totals 13 residues. CD4+ naive, central memory, regulatory and stem cell-like memory subsets were isolated by sorting on CD45RO/CCR7/CD25/CD127/CD95/CD27. This clone was found a few times. The target antigen is unknown. This chain uses TRBV7-2 with TRBJ1-1, with TRBD1 matching over 7 bases. The sample was naive CD4+ T cells from blood. The clonotype originates from a woman between 18 and 29 years old in good health. The CDR3 sequence: CASGRGVNTEAFF. The CDR3 coding sequence is TGTGCCAGCGGCAGGGGGGTGAACACTGAAGCTTTCTTT.